A selection of T cell receptor beta chains follows, all from one sample in a study of preoperative IRX-2 immunotherapy in early breast cancer. TCRdb's copy holds only in-frame clones and misses some; the assay was immunoSEQ multiplex PCR. The repertoire has over 9,500 clones, 75% to 90% of them found once; the top ten carry around 5.4%. The material was lymph node tissue, obtained before IRX-2 immunotherapy. Receptors originate from a human donor with breast cancer. Each CDR3 is given with its conserved first and last residue. D genes are given only for firm matches. A row's size may be missing; if present it is once, few, many or a size class.

TRBJ2-3 | - | TRBV11-3 | - | TGTGCCAGCAGCTTGGTTCTGGGAAACACAGATACGCAGTATTTT | CASSLVLGNTDTQYF
TRBJ1-2 | - | TRBV27 | - | TGTGCCAGCAGTTTTGAGAGGGGGGATGGCTACACCTTC | CASSFERGDGYTF
TRBJ1-5 | - | TRBV6-8 | - | TGTGCCAGCAGTTACAGCGGGGGTAATCAGCCCCAGCATTTT | CASSYSGGNQPQHF
TRBJ2-5 | TRBD1 | TRBV11-3 | few | TGTGCCAGCAGCCCGGACAGGGGTCTGATGACCCAGTACTTC | CASSPDRGLMTQYF
TRBJ2-7 | - | TRBV6-7 | - | TGTGCCAGCAGGACCACAGGGTGGGCTGGCGAGCAGTACTTC | CASRTTGWAGEQYF
TRBJ1-1 | - | TRBV23-1 | - | TGCGCCAGCAGCCAAGAGGCGGGCACTGAAGCTTTCTTT | CASSQEAGTEAFF
TRBJ1-1 | - | TRBV6-4 | - | TGTGCCAGCAAAATCGGACAGCTCTTCACTGAAGCTTTCTTT | CASKIGQLFTEAFF
TRBJ1-2 | TRBD1 | TRBV5-1 | - | TGCGCCAGCAGATACGGGACAGGGGGCAACTATGGCTACACCTTC | CASRYGTGGNYGYTF
TRBJ2-3 | TRBD1 | TRBV5-1 | - | TGCGCCAGCAGCAAGGGACAGAGCACAGATACGCAGTATTTT | CASSKGQSTDTQYF
TRBJ2-7 | TRBD2 | TRBV5-1 | - | TGCGCCAGCAGCTTACGCCCAGCGGGAGAAAACGAGCAGTACTTC | CASSLRPAGENEQYF
TRBJ1-1 | TRBD1 | TRBV19 | - | TGTGCCAGTAGTATTGGGACAGGGGGCATGAACACTGAAGCTTTCTTT | CASSIGTGGMNTEAFF
TRBJ1-5 | TRBD1 | TRBV28 | few | TGTGCCAGCAGTCTCAGAGGGACAGGGGGCGTTCAGCCCCAGCATTTT | CASSLRGTGGVQPQHF
TRBJ1-3 | TRBD1 | TRBV30 | few | TGTGCCTTTACAGCTGACAGGGTGTCTGGAAACACCATATATTTT | CAFTADRVSGNTIYF
TRBJ1-4 | - | TRBV11-3 | few | TGTGCCAGCAGCTCCTACAGGGCCGAGAATGAAAAACTGTTTTTT | CASSSYRAENEKLFF
TRBJ2-5 | TRBD1 | TRBV25-1 | - | TGTGCCAGCAGTGCGAGGGACAGGGAATTCCAAGAGACCCAGTACTTC | CASSARDREFQETQYF
TRBJ1-1 | TRBD1 | TRBV6-8 | - | TGTGCCAGCAGTGACTCGACAGGGGGGTACACTGAAGCTTTCTTT | CASSDSTGGYTEAFF
TRBJ2-7 | TRBD1 | TRBV5-1 | - | TGCGCCAGCAGCTTTACAGGGGAAAAAGTCCACGAGCAGTACTTC | CASSFTGEKVHEQYF
TRBJ2-1 | TRBD2 | TRBV19 | - | TGTGCCAGTAGGAAGGGACTAGCGGGAGGGCCCTTCAACAATGAGCAGTTCTTC | CASRKGLAGGPFNNEQFF
TRBJ2-5 | TRBD2 | TRBV6-8 | once | TGTGCCAGCAGTCGGTTTCAAGGTAGCGGGAGGCCCAAGGAGACCCAGTACTTC | CASSRFQGSGRPKETQYF
TRBJ2-5 | TRBD1 | TRBV19 | - | TGTGCCAGTACCGTCGACAGGGGGGAGACCCAGTACTTC | CASTVDRGETQYF
TRBJ2-1 | - | TRBV5-1 | - | TGCGCCAGCAGCCCGGACCAGGGTTTGGTTAGGAGCGGAGAACAGTTCTTC | CASSPDQGLVRSGEQFF
TRBJ2-2 | TRBD2 | TRBV6-8 | few | TGTGCCAGCACCTCCGCTGGACTAGCGGGAGGGGAGCACGGGGAGCTGTTTTTT | CASTSAGLAGGEHGELFF
TRBJ1-1 | - | TRBV29-1 | - | TGCAGCATCGGGCTAGACATGGACACTGAAGCTTTCTTT | CSIGLDMDTEAFF
TRBJ1-4 | - | TRBV5-1 | once | TGCGCCAGCAGCTTCGGGCAGGGGCGGGAAAAACTGTTTTTT | CASSFGQGREKLFF
TRBJ1-1 | TRBD1 | TRBV18 | - | TGTGCCACCCTACCAACCGAAGGGACAGGGGGTGTGACTGAAGCTTTCTTT | CATLPTEGTGGVTEAFF
TRBJ1-1 | TRBD1 | TRBV6-8 | few | TGTGCCAGCAGTTTCCGACAGGGAGTAATGAACACTGAAGCTTTCTTT | CASSFRQGVMNTEAFF
TRBJ1-4 | - | TRBV6-8 | - | TGTGCCAGCAGTTACTCCCCTCAGAACCCAACAGGGCTGTTTTTT | CASSYSPQNPTGLFF
TRBJ2-7 | - | TRBV6-8 | once | TGTGCCAGCAGTTACTCGACTTTTGGCGAGCAGTACTTC | CASSYSTFGEQYF
TRBJ2-1 | - | TRBV19 | - | TGTGCCAGTAGTAACCTTGGATATGCGGATGAGCAGTTCTTC | CASSNLGYADEQFF
TRBJ2-5 | - | TRBV14 | - | TGTGCCAGCAGCCGGCTAATCCAAGAGACCCAGTACTTC | CASSRLIQETQYF
TRBJ2-2 | TRBD2 | TRBV7-1 | - | TGTGCCAGCAGCTTAGTAGCGGGAGGGAGGACCGGGGAGCTGTTTTTT | CASSLVAGGRTGELFF
TRBJ1-5 | - | TRBV11-3 | few | TGTGCCAGCAGCTTGGCAGGGGACAATCAGCCCCAGCATTTT | CASSLAGDNQPQHF
TRBJ2-7 | TRBD2 | TRBV28 | - | TGTGCCAGCAGTTTAACCCCCTTAGCGGGATCCTACGAGCAGTACTTC | CASSLTPLAGSYEQYF
TRBJ1-3 | - | TRBV6-8 | - | TGTGCCAGCAGTCGACAGGAAAGCTCTGGAAACACCATATATTTT | CASSRQESSGNTIYF
TRBJ1-5 | - | TRBV6-8 | - | TGTGCCAGCAGTTATCGACAGAGTTATAGCAATCAGCCCCAGCATTTT | CASSYRQSYSNQPQHF
TRBJ1-3 | - | TRBV10-3 | - | TGTGCCATCAGTGAGTCGGGAGGGGCTGGAAACACCATATATTTT | CAISESGGAGNTIYF
TRBJ1-2 | - | TRBV30 | - | TGTGCCTGGGATACCGCCGGTAACTATGGCTACACCTTC | CAWDTAGNYGYTF
TRBJ2-7 | TRBD2 | TRBV28 | - | TGTGCCAGCAACGCTAGCGGGAGGGCCCCCGGGCAGTACTTC | CASNASGRAPGQYF
TRBJ2-1 | TRBD2 | TRBV11-3 | once | TGTGCCAGCAGCTTAAGTTTTTCTAGCGGCACGAGCTCCTACAATGAGCAGTTCTTC | CASSLSFSSGTSSYNEQFF
TRBJ2-3 | TRBD2 | TRBV19 | - | TGTGCCAGTAGTATGGGCGGAGCCGGGGGGGGCACAGATACGCAGTATTTT | CASSMGGAGGGTDTQYF
TRBJ2-7 | - | TRBV7-5 | - | TGTGCCAGCAGCTTAGATTCCAGGCTCCCCTACGAGCAGTACTTC | CASSLDSRLPYEQYF
TRBJ2-7 | TRBD2 | TRBV6-8 | - | TGTGCCAGCAGCGCCGGGACTAGTTTCTACGAGCAGTACTTC | CASSAGTSFYEQYF
TRBJ1-3 | TRBD1 | TRBV5-1 | - | TGCGCCAGCAGCACCTCGACAGGGAGGTCTGGAAACACCATATATTTT | CASSTSTGRSGNTIYF
TRBJ2-3 | TRBD2 | TRBV19 | - | TGTGCCAGTAGTTTGCTAGCGGGGGACACAGATACGCAGTATTTT | CASSLLAGDTDTQYF
TRBJ1-4 | TRBD1 | TRBV14 | - | TGTGCCAGCAGCCAGTCGGGACAGCCGAATGAAAAACTGTTTTTT | CASSQSGQPNEKLFF
TRBJ2-2 | TRBD1 | TRBV11-3 | - | TGTGCCAGCAGCCAGAAAACCCTGGACAGGGCGAACACCGGGGAGCTGTTTTTT | CASSQKTLDRANTGELFF
TRBJ1-3 | - | TRBV11-3 | - | TGTGCCAGCAGCTCGCCCGGGCCACTAAAGGGGTCTGGAAACACCATATATTTT | CASSSPGPLKGSGNTIYF
TRBJ2-7 | - | TRBV23-1 | - | TGCGCCAGCAGCCAAGATCCAGCATACGAGCAGTACTTC | CASSQDPAYEQYF
TRBJ2-2 | - | TRBV23-1 | - | TGCGCCAGCAGCCAAGCGAGGGACGGGGAGCTGTTTTTT | CASSQARDGELFF
TRBJ2-5 | - | TRBV11-3 | once | TGTGCCAGCAGCTTAGTCGGGCCCACCCTGAGGCAAGAGACCCAGTACTTC | CASSLVGPTLRQETQYF
TRBJ1-3 | - | TRBV7-1 | - | TGTGCCAGCAGCTTAGCGGTTAGGGGTTGGGACACCATATATTTT | CASSLAVRGWDTIYF
TRBJ2-7 | TRBD2 | TRBV19 | - | TGTGCCAGTAGTAAGGGGCGCGGGAGCAGCGGCGAGCAGTACTTC | CASSKGRGSSGEQYF